This paragraph reports one T cell receptor beta chain. Which antigen it targets is not known. Base qualities are not at hand, and no much larger clone is one base apart. The entry originates in a study of CD8+CD57+ T cells in acquired aplastic anemia (dated 2018 in TCRdb). Notes on the research overall: On average, sorted CD4+ and CD8+ cells yielded about 3 ug of extracted DNA, with a range of about 0.17 to 27.4 ug. CD8+CD57+ expansion was defined as a frequency above the mean frequency observed in healthy subjects.

TCR beta VDJ combination and CDR3 sequence profiling used genomic DNA as the template. TCR repertoire sequencing was run on an Illumina HiSeq 2000. The paper's processing steps were these. Repertoire assessment relied on Simpson's diversity index, CDR3 size and DJ length profiles, and TRBV/TRBJ rearrangement plots. The immunodominant clone was defined as the most abundant DNA sequence in deep sequencing data. CDR3 amino acid sequences were screened for sharing across subjects and compared with published repertoires and the VDJdb database. Using fastp trimming at Q25 and MiXCR clonotype assembly, TCRdb reanalyzed the public sequencing data and kept in-frame beta chains. Identical CDR3 protein sequences are pooled into one entry, listed with their most common genes and DNA. The V and J calls were not made by the authors but by TCRdb's processing. The sample data list 160,000 or so distinct CDR3 sequences, and roughly 48% of these were observed just once. The top ten clonotypes cover approximately 3% of the sample.

Flow cytometry had shown CD8+CD57+ cell expansion in the patients selected for sequencing. All patients had severe acquired aplastic anemia diagnosed by International Study of Aplastic Anemia and Agranulocytosis and Camitta criteria. No patient had received any therapy when blood was sampled. In the study, sorted CD4+ and CD8+ blood T cells from patients with severe aplastic anemia and from healthy subjects underwent deep sequencing of TCR repertoires. Patients were enrolled in the USA under clinicaltrials.gov protocols 00001620, 01623167, 00001397, 00071045, 00081523 and 00961064. Ficoll-Paque density gradient centrifugation was used to isolate peripheral blood mononuclear cells. Before DNA was extracted, CD4+ and CD8+ T cells were sorted using either FACS or magnetic beads. The germline V gene encodes CDR1 SQVTM and CDR2 ANQGSEA. V is shortened by 1 base, J by 4 bases, and the region joining them spans 14 bases. Counted from cysteine to phenylalanine, this CDR3 has 15 amino acids. The kept DNA is CDR3 alone, 45 bases in frame from the first base.

General findings and caveats noted by the study authors: CD8+ Simpson's diversity did not differ significantly between patients and healthy controls (P=0.060). Although 25 to 30 CD8+ CDR3 sequences were shared by patients and controls, these sequences appeared highly expressed in patients and within the immunodominant clones of patients.

The clonotype comes from a human donor with aplastic anemia. Sequencing used sorted CD4+, CD8+, or CD8+CD57+ T cells (not recorded which) from PBMCs. This chain joins TRBV29-1 to TRBJ1-5; no confident D gene assignment can be made. The DNA sequence is as follows: TGCAGCGTTGAAGTCCACGGGAAGGGTAATCAGCCCCAGCATTTT. It translates as CSVEVHGKGNQPQHF.